The next 18 T cell receptor beta chains were all read from a single sample in a study of shared clonotypes between healthy human individuals. The method was immunoSEQ multiplex PCR; TCRdb's version includes in-frame clones alone and lacks a portion of them. The sample lists 1.5 million to 1.9 million clones, nearly 99% occurring once. Source material: naive CD4+ T cells sorted from blood. Subset noted: CD45RA+ positively selected. These receptors all stem from a man aged 25 to 40 in good health.

On this clone: Other nucleotide sequences from this sample produce the same CDR3. CDR3: CASSIGTRRETQYF. As DNA, the CDR3 is TGTGCCAGTAGTATTGGGACTAGAAGAGAGACCCAGTACTTC. The chain has TRBV19 and TRBJ2-5; TRBD2 agrees at 8 bases. V lost 3 bases and J lost 4; bases outside the gene matches: 4. CDR1 is LNHDA, CDR2 SQIVND, per germline (reference sequence). CDR3 size: 14 residues.

Note on this clone: A read error may produce the germline difference seen at one junction end. The chain joins TRBV7-8 to TRBJ2-1, with D perhaps TRBD2 (5 bases). The CDR3 covers 13 residues. Germline CDR1 and CDR2: SGHVS and FQNEAQ. Here the CDR3 reads CASSLDGAWERIF. CDR3 DNA sequence: TGTGCCAGCAGCTTAGACGGTGCGTGGGAGCGAATCTTC.

The rearrangement uses TRBV9 and TRBJ2-7, with TRBD2 matching 12 bases. The CDR3 runs 14 residues. Per the germline V gene, CDR1 is SGDLS and CDR2 is YYNGEE. V dropped 4 bases and J dropped 7; count of bases not matched to a gene: 6. DNA of the CDR3: TGTGCCAGCAGCCAGACTAGCGGGAGTGATGAGCAGTACTTC. It specifies CASSQTSGSDEQYF. Full variable domain (remainder filled in from reference TRBV9 and TRBJ2-7): DSGVTQTPKHLITATGQRVTLRCSPRSGDLSVYWYQQSLDQGLQFLIQYYNGEERAKGNILERFSAQQFPDLHSELNLSSLELGDSALYFCASSQTSGSDEQYFGPGTRLTVT.

This chain uses TRBV28 with TRBJ2-5; D gene unclear. Germline V gene data show CDR1 as MDHEN and CDR2 as SYDVKM. The CDR3 is 12 amino acids. V shed 6 bases and J shed 13 bases, with 18 bases lying between them. CDR3 region: CASRLDDRRMYF. The CDR3 coding sequence is TGTGCCAGCAGATTGGACGATCGCCGGATGTACTTC. The full variable domain, rest sourced from reference TRBV28 and TRBJ2-5, is DVKVTQSSRYLVKRTGEKVFLECVQDMDHENMFWYRQDPGLGLRLIYFSYDVKMKEKGDIPEGYSVSREKKERFSLILESASTNQTSMYLCASRLDDRRMYFGPGTRLLVL.

The chain links TRBV19 to TRBJ2-3, with a possible D match to TRBD2 (6 bases). Trimming removed 6 bases at V and 6 bases at J, with 22 bases between. Germline V CDR1 and CDR2: LNHDA, SQIVND (reference sequence). This CDR3 is built from 16 residues. The CDR3 is CASRHSGAGRVDTQYF. As DNA, the CDR3 is TGTGCCAGTAGACACAGCGGAGCCGGGAGAGTGGATACGCAGTATTTT. The entire variable domain, with the rest obtained from reference TRBV19 and TRBJ2-3, is as follows: DGGITQSPKYLFRKEGQNVTLSCEQNLNHDAMYWYRQDPGQGLRLIYYSQIVNDFQKGDIAEGYSVSREKKESFPLTVTSAQKNPTAFYLCASRHSGAGRVDTQYFGPGTRLTVL.

In this sample, this clone turned up once. The same CDR3 can be traced to other DNA sequences in this sample. The chain employs TRBV6-5 and TRBJ1-1, with unresolved D. V lost 5 bases, J lost 1 base, and 8 bases lay in between. The germline V gene has CDR1 MNHEY and CDR2 SVGAGI. This CDR3 has 13 amino acids. The CDR3 DNA reads as TGTGCCAGCAGTGAGACGGGGAACACTGAAGCTTTCTTT. Translation gives CASSETGNTEAFF.

CDR3 loop: CASSVADGFQETQYF. The CDR3 bases are TGTGCCAGCAGCGTAGCTGACGGGTTTCAAGAGACCCAGTACTTC. The rearrangement uses TRBV9 and TRBJ2-5, with no clear D. Trimming took 0 bases from V and 2 from J, leaving 11 bases between them. Looked up from germline, CDR1 is SGDLS and CDR2 is YYNGEE. The length of the CDR3 is 15 residues.

This clone showed up just once. This chain joins TRBV5-1 and TRBJ2-5; perhaps TRBD2 as D (6 bases). Germline V lookup: CDR1 SGHRS, CDR2 YFSETQ. V lost 0 bases to trimming and J lost 0 bases, with 9 bases between them. The CDR3 runs 15 residues. CDR3 sequence reads: CASSLGVADQETQYF. CDR3 sequence (DNA): TGCGCCAGCAGCTTGGGAGTAGCGGACCAAGAGACCCAGTACTTC.

This clone has just one count. This chain uses TRBV12-5 with TRBJ2-2, with unresolved D. V lost 4 bases, J lost 9 bases, and 12 bases lay in between. Per germline, CDR1 LGHNT and CDR2 FRNRAP. The CDR3 totals 13 residues. The CDR3: CASGSSPVRELFF. CDR3 bases: TGTGCTAGTGGTTCGTCGCCGGTGAGGGAGCTGTTTTTT. The full variable domain, rest sourced from reference TRBV12-5 and TRBJ2-2, is DARVTQTPRHKVTEMGQEVTMRCQPILGHNTVFWYRQTMMQGLELLAYFRNRAPLDDSGMPKDRFSAEMPDATLATLKIQPSEPRDSAVYFCASGSSPVRELFFGEGSRLTVL.

CDR3 nucleotide sequence: TGTGCCAGCAGCCAGGCTGACAGGGATTATGGCTACACCTTC. Residues: CASSQADRDYGYTF. The chain recombines TRBV4-2 with TRBJ1-2; TRBD1 agrees at 7 bases. The CDR3 has 14 residues. V dropped 3 bases and J dropped 5; count of bases not matched to a gene: 6. From germline, CDR1 is LGHNA and CDR2 YNFKEQ.

V usage is TRBV5-1 and J usage is TRBJ2-1, with 7 bases that match TRBD1. Germline values: CDR1 SGHRS, CDR2 YFSETQ. The V and J ends lost 1 base and 5 bases, in that order; junction bases with no gene match: 9. The CDR3 totals 16 residues. The CDR3 nucleotides read TGCGCCAGCAGCTTGTCAAGCCCGGGACAGCACAATGAGCAGTTCTTC. It translates to CASSLSSPGQHNEQFF.

The chain uses TRBV19 and TRBJ2-1; unclear D gene. CDR3 size: 16 residues. Germline V gives CDR1 LNHDA, CDR2 SQIVND (reference sequence). Trimming took 2 bases from V and 4 from J, leaving 15 bases between them. In DNA, the CDR3 is TGTGCCAGTAGTATAAGACCCGAGGAACTTTACAATGAGCAGTTCTTC. This codes for CASSIRPEELYNEQFF.

The rearrangement uses TRBV6-1 and TRBJ2-1, with 9 bases that match TRBD2. The V gene's germline CDR1 is MNHNS and CDR2 SASEGT. The CDR3 consists of 13 residues. Trimming cost V 6 bases and J 9 bases; bases outside gene matches: 6. The CDR3 nucleotides are TGTGCCAGCAGGGCTAGCGGGACGGGTGAGCAGTTCTTC. Translated: CASRASGTGEQFF.

The rearrangement joins TRBV14 to TRBJ2-3, with 7 bases identical to TRBD1. The CDR3 consists of 16 residues. J lost 3 bases, V lost 1 base, and 7 bases had no gene match. Per the germline V gene, CDR1 is SGHDN and CDR2 is FVKESK. In DNA, the CDR3 is TGTGCCAGCAGCCAAGCCTCATTACAGGGGACAGATACGCAGTATTTT. Translated, it gives CASSQASLQGTDTQYF. The whole variable domain, remainder taken from reference TRBV14 and TRBJ2-3, is EAGVTQFPSHSVIEKGQTVTLRCDPISGHDNLYWYRRVMGKEIKFLLHFVKESKQDESGMPNNRFLAERTGGTYSTLKVQPAELEDSGVYFCASSQASLQGTDTQYFGPGTRLTVL.

This clone was picked up one time. This sequence joins TRBV7-6 and TRBJ1-1, with D possibly TRBD1 on 5 matching bases. Deletions cut 3 bases from V and 1 base from J, with 15 bases between. The germline V gene has CDR1 SGHVS and CDR2 FNYEAQ. The CDR3 length is 16 residues. The CDR3 protein is CASSLRPPGTNTEAFF. In DNA form, the CDR3 reads TGTGCCAGCAGCTTGCGCCCCCCAGGGACGAACACTGAAGCTTTCTTT.

The chain recombines TRBV5-1 with TRBJ2-1, with 7 bases fitting TRBD2. The CDR3 is 15 amino acids. Germline CDR1 is SGHRS and CDR2 is YFSETQ. With 1 base clipped from V and 9 bases from J, the junction kept 10 bases outside the gene matches. CDR3 coding DNA: TGCGCCAGCAGCTTGCCCAGCGGGAATGGTGGTGAGCAGTTCTTC. Encoded protein: CASSLPSGNGGEQFF.

Turning to this clone: The sample holds other DNA sequences that translate to the same CDR3. The rearrangement uses TRBV18 and TRBJ2-2; unclear D gene. CDR1 and CDR2 from the germline V gene are KGHSH and LQKENI. V was pared by 0 bases and J by 4 bases, with 6 bases between. This CDR3 has 14 residues. The CDR3 reads CASSPPRSTGELFF. The CDR3 nucleotides are TGTGCCAGCTCACCACCTCGGAGCACCGGGGAGCTGTTTTTT.

The chain joins TRBV7-2 to TRBJ2-7; TRBD1 agrees at 9 bases. Losses at the gene ends were 5 bases for V and 0 bases for J; bases not matched to a gene: 5. The CDR3 runs to 15 residues. The germline CDR1 and CDR2 sequences are SGHTA and FQGNSA. Here the CDR3 reads CASSPWTGASYEQYF. Here the CDR3 DNA reads TGTGCCAGCAGCCCCTGGACAGGGGCCTCCTACGAGCAGTACTTC.